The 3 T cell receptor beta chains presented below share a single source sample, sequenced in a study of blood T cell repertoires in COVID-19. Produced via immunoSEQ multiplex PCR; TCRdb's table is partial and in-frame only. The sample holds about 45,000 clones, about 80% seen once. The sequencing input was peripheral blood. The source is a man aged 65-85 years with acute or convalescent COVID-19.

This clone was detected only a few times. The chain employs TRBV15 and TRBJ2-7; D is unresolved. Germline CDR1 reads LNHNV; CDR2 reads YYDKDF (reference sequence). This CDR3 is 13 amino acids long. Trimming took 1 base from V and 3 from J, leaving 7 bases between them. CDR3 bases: TGTGCCACCAGCAGAGTAGTGAGCTACGAGCAGTACTTC. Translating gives CATSRVVSYEQYF.

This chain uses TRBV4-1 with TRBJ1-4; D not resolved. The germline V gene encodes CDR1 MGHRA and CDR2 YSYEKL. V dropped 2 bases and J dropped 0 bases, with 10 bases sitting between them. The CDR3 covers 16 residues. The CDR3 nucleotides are TGCGCCAGCAGCCAAACAGAGCTTGCAACTAATGAAAAACTGTTTTTT. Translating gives CASSQTELATNEKLFF.

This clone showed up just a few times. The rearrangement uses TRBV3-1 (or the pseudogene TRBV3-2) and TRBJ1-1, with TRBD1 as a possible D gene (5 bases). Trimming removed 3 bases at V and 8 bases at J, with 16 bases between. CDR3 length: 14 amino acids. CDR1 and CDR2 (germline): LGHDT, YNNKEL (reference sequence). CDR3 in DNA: TGTGCCAGCAGCCACGTCCCCGGCGGGGCCGAAGCTTTCTTT. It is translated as CASSHVPGGAEAFF.